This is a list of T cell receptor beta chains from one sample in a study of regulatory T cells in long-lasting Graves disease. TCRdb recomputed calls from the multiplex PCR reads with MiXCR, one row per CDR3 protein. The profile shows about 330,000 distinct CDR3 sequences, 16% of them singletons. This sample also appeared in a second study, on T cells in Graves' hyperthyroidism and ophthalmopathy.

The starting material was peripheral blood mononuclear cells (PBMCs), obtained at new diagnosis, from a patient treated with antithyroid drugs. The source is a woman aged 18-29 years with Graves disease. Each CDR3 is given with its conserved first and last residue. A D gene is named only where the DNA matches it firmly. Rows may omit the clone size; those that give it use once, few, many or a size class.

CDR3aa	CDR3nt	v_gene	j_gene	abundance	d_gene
CASSQDDGFWIWF	TGCGCCAGCAGCCAAGATGATGGGTTCTGGATTTGGTTT	TRBV4-1	TRBJ2-3	many	NA
CASSLNTMGTEAFF	TGTGCCAGCAGCTTAAACACGATGGGCACTGAAGCTTTCTTT	TRBV11-1	TRBJ1-1	many	NA
CATLVGVSDTQYF	TGCGCCACCCTAGTGGGGGTGTCAGATACGCAGTATTTT	TRBV10-2	TRBJ2-3	NA	NA
CASSTTGGSVGELFF	TGTGCCAGCAGCACAACGGGAGGGTCGGTCGGGGAGCTGTTTTTT	TRBV7-3	TRBJ2-2	many	TRBD2
CASSLTTGGKESGYTF	TGCGCCAGCAGCTTGACGACAGGGGGCAAAGAAAGTGGCTACACCTTC	TRBV5-1	TRBJ1-2	many	TRBD1
CASSFRSGARGANVLTF	TGTGCCAGCAGCTTTCGGAGTGGGGCGCGTGGGGCCAACGTCCTGACTTTC	TRBV11-3	TRBJ2-6	NA	NA
CASVGTSGSETQYF	TGTGCCAGCGTGGGGACTAGCGGGAGTGAGACCCAGTACTTC	TRBV11-2	TRBJ2-5	NA	TRBD2
CASSQHGASDMNEQFF	TGTGCCAGCAGCCAACACGGGGCTAGCGATATGAATGAGCAGTTCTTC	TRBV3-1	TRBJ2-1	NA	NA
CASSLGGNGLTEAFF	TGTGCCAGCAGTTTGGGGGGGAACGGTTTGACTGAAGCTTTCTTT	TRBV6-9	TRBJ1-1	many	NA
CASSFPGLAGSRGHEQYF	TGTGCCAGCAGTTTCCCGGGACTAGCGGGTTCTCGGGGCCACGAGCAGTACTTC	TRBV28	TRBJ2-7	many	TRBD2
CASSLTLMASGGGGWNEQFF	TGTGCCAGCAGCTTAACGTTAATGGCTAGCGGGGGCGGCGGGTGGAATGAGCAGTTCTTC	TRBV7-3	TRBJ2-1	few	TRBD2
CASSSRVGGTDTQYF	TGTGCCAGCAGCTCCCGGGTAGGAGGCACAGATACGCAGTATTTT	TRBV7-8	TRBJ2-3	NA	NA
CSASPLGGETQYF	TGCAGTGCTAGCCCTTTAGGGGGAGAGACCCAGTACTTC	TRBV20-1	TRBJ2-5	many	NA
CASISSVGTEAFF	TGTGCCAGCATCTCTTCAGTTGGCACTGAAGCTTTCTTT	TRBV2	TRBJ1-1	many	NA
CASNPSSSNTGELFF	TGTGCCAGCAACCCTAGCAGTTCGAACACCGGGGAGCTGTTTTTT	TRBV6-2/TRBV6-3	TRBJ2-2	NA	NA
CASSQEANSPLHF	TGTGCCAGCAGCCAAGAGGCGAATTCACCCCTCCACTTT	TRBV3-1	TRBJ1-6	few	NA
CASSEGVGQGAQPQHF	TGTGCCAGCAGTGAAGGGGTCGGACAGGGCGCCCAGCCCCAGCATTTT	TRBV25-1	TRBJ1-5	few	TRBD1
CASSQVVRGHQPQHF	TGCGCCAGCAGCCAAGTGGTCAGGGGGCATCAGCCCCAGCATTTT	TRBV4-1	TRBJ1-5	NA	TRBD1
CASSLRAGAGETQYF	TGTGCCAGCAGTTTACGGGCAGGGGCGGGAGAGACCCAGTACTTC	TRBV28	TRBJ2-5	many	NA
CSARDWNSNPPTTNEKLFF	TGCAGTGCTAGAGATTGGAACAGTAACCCGCCGACAACTAATGAAAAACTGTTTTTT	TRBV20-1	TRBJ1-4	NA	NA
CSARDLTSGNSYNEQFF	TGCAGTGCTAGAGACTTGACTAGCGGAAACTCCTACAATGAGCAGTTCTTC	TRBV20-1	TRBJ2-1	many	TRBD2
CASSRGVGGGEQFF	TGTGCCAGTAGCAGGGGCGTTGGTGGGGGTGAGCAGTTCTTC	TRBV19	TRBJ2-1	few	NA
CASSLGGNNNYGYTF	TGTGCCAGCAGCTTAGGCGGTAACAATAACTATGGCTACACCTTC	TRBV13	TRBJ1-2	NA	NA
CASSLLGLAGARDTQYF	TGCGCCAGCAGCTTACTTGGACTAGCGGGAGCGAGAGATACGCAGTATTTT	TRBV5-1	TRBJ2-3	few	TRBD2